These T cell receptor beta chains were read from a single sample in a study of CD8+ T cells in alopecia areata. TCRdb's table, derived via immunoSEQ multiplex PCR, lists solely in-frame clones and lacks some. Of 150,000 to 200,000 clones in the sample, around three fifths were seen once. The sequences come from CD4+ T cells sorted from blood, collected around week 49, from a patient treated with tofacitinib. Source of these receptors: a human donor with alopecia areata. Both conserved end residues are part of each CDR3. The order of the fields is V gene, CDR3 length, clone size, J gene, D gene, CDR3 protein, CDR3 DNA. D genes are given only for firm matches. Where a row states a size, it is once, few, many or the class of an expanded clone; other rows omit it.

v_call: TRBV5-6
cdr3_length: 12
clone_size: .
j_call: TRBJ1-2
d_call: .
cdr3_aa: CASSQGQYGYTF
cdr3_nt: TGTGCCAGCAGCCAGGGACAATATGGCTACACCTTC

v_call: TRBV10-3
cdr3_length: 14
clone_size: .
j_call: TRBJ2-7
d_call: TRBD2
cdr3_aa: CAIGQGLVSREQYF
cdr3_nt: TGTGCCATCGGCCAGGGACTAGTGAGCCGCGAGCAGTACTTC

v_call: TRBV29-1
cdr3_length: 12
clone_size: .
j_call: TRBJ1-1
d_call: TRBD1
cdr3_aa: CSVVGQGTEAFF
cdr3_nt: TGCAGCGTTGTGGGACAGGGCACTGAAGCTTTCTTT

v_call: TRBV30
cdr3_length: 12
clone_size: .
j_call: TRBJ2-3
d_call: .
cdr3_aa: CAWTQGLDTQYF
cdr3_nt: TGTGCCTGGACCCAAGGTTTAGATACGCAGTATTTT

v_call: TRBV9
cdr3_length: 17
clone_size: .
j_call: TRBJ2-7
d_call: TRBD2
cdr3_aa: CASSVAASGANSYEQYF
cdr3_nt: TGTGCCAGCAGCGTAGCAGCGAGCGGGGCGAACTCCTACGAGCAGTACTTC

v_call: TRBV7-2
cdr3_length: 15
clone_size: .
j_call: TRBJ2-5
d_call: .
cdr3_aa: CASSASWGNEETQYF
cdr3_nt: TGTGCCAGCAGCGCCTCGTGGGGGAATGAAGAGACCCAGTACTTC

v_call: TRBV6-1
cdr3_length: 13
clone_size: .
j_call: TRBJ2-3
d_call: .
cdr3_aa: CASRWTVTDTQYF
cdr3_nt: TGTGCCAGCCGTTGGACAGTCACAGATACGCAGTATTTT

v_call: TRBV6-6
cdr3_length: 16
clone_size: .
j_call: TRBJ1-1
d_call: .
cdr3_aa: CATRRSIRGTNTEAFF
cdr3_nt: TGTGCCACGCGACGCTCCATCCGGGGGACTAACACTGAAGCTTTCTTT

v_call: TRBV30
cdr3_length: 13
clone_size: .
j_call: TRBJ1-2
d_call: .
cdr3_aa: CAWSLDANYGYTF
cdr3_nt: TGTGCCTGGAGCCTAGACGCTAACTATGGCTACACCTTC

v_call: TRBV5-6
cdr3_length: 12
clone_size: .
j_call: TRBJ2-2
d_call: .
cdr3_aa: CASSLDPVELFF
cdr3_nt: TGTGCCAGCAGCTTGGATCCTGTGGAGCTGTTTTTT

v_call: TRBV7-2
cdr3_length: 15
clone_size: .
j_call: TRBJ1-2
d_call: TRBD1
cdr3_aa: CASSLAGTGRNGYTF
cdr3_nt: TGTGCCAGCAGCTTAGCAGGGACAGGGAGGAATGGCTACACCTTC

v_call: TRBV11-3
cdr3_length: 16
clone_size: few
j_call: TRBJ2-1
d_call: .
cdr3_aa: CASSLDGAGPGDEQFF
cdr3_nt: TGTGCCAGCAGCTTAGATGGAGCGGGCCCCGGGGATGAGCAGTTCTTC

v_call: TRBV20-1
cdr3_length: 11
clone_size: few
j_call: TRBJ2-3
d_call: .
cdr3_aa: CSALLGDTQYF
cdr3_nt: TGCAGTGCTCTCCTGGGGGATACGCAGTATTTT

v_call: TRBV29-1
cdr3_length: 13
clone_size: once
j_call: TRBJ2-3
d_call: .
cdr3_aa: CSVVSVGADTQYF
cdr3_nt: TGCAGCGTTGTGTCTGTAGGTGCGGATACGCAGTATTTT

v_call: TRBV7-2
cdr3_length: 15
clone_size: .
j_call: TRBJ2-7
d_call: .
cdr3_aa: CASSLLLQGPYEQYF
cdr3_nt: TGTGCCAGCAGCTTGCTGCTCCAGGGCCCCTACGAGCAGTACTTC

v_call: TRBV10-3
cdr3_length: 13
clone_size: .
j_call: TRBJ2-3
d_call: .
cdr3_aa: CAITPGQTDTQYF
cdr3_nt: TGTGCCATCACTCCGGGACAAACGGATACGCAGTATTTT

v_call: TRBV6-5
cdr3_length: 14
clone_size: few
j_call: TRBJ2-7
d_call: TRBD2
cdr3_aa: CASRGLAGQVEQYF
cdr3_nt: TGTGCCAGCAGAGGACTAGCGGGACAGGTCGAGCAGTACTTC

v_call: TRBV9
cdr3_length: 15
clone_size: .
j_call: TRBJ2-2
d_call: .
cdr3_aa: CASSGPGTLGGELFF
cdr3_nt: TGTGCCAGCAGCGGGCCTGGGACGTTGGGCGGGGAGCTGTTTTTT

v_call: TRBV7-2
cdr3_length: 12
clone_size: .
j_call: TRBJ2-1
d_call: .
cdr3_aa: CASSFSGGEQFF
cdr3_nt: TGTGCCAGCAGCTTCTCCGGGGGCGAGCAGTTCTTC

v_call: TRBV29-1
cdr3_length: 12
clone_size: .
j_call: TRBJ1-1
d_call: .
cdr3_aa: CSVAGLNTEAFF
cdr3_nt: TGCAGCGTTGCGGGGTTGAACACTGAAGCTTTCTTT

v_call: TRBV2
cdr3_length: 12
clone_size: .
j_call: TRBJ2-2
d_call: .
cdr3_aa: CASMGEAGELFF
cdr3_nt: TGTGCCAGCATGGGAGAGGCCGGGGAGCTGTTTTTT

v_call: TRBV19
cdr3_length: 13
clone_size: few
j_call: TRBJ1-2
d_call: .
cdr3_aa: CASRLAGNYGYTF
cdr3_nt: TGTGCCAGTAGGCTCGCCGGGAACTATGGCTACACCTTC

v_call: TRBV25-1
cdr3_length: 14
clone_size: .
j_call: TRBJ1-2
d_call: TRBD1
cdr3_aa: CASKGQGQSGGYTF
cdr3_nt: TGTGCCAGCAAGGGACAGGGGCAATCTGGGGGCTACACCTTC

v_call: TRBV6-5
cdr3_length: 14
clone_size: .
j_call: TRBJ2-7
d_call: .
cdr3_aa: CASSSTGGSYEQYF
cdr3_nt: TGTGCCAGCAGTTCAACAGGTGGTTCCTACGAGCAGTACTTC

v_call: TRBV10-2
cdr3_length: 12
clone_size: .
j_call: TRBJ2-1
d_call: .
cdr3_aa: CASRFLADEQFF
cdr3_nt: TGCGCCAGCCGTTTCCTCGCGGACGAGCAGTTCTTC

v_call: TRBV5-1
cdr3_length: 14
clone_size: once
j_call: TRBJ2-7
d_call: TRBD1
cdr3_aa: CASSLHGQGSEQYF
cdr3_nt: TGCGCCAGCAGCTTACACGGACAGGGTAGCGAGCAGTACTTC

v_call: TRBV30
cdr3_length: 13
clone_size: .
j_call: TRBJ2-6
d_call: .
cdr3_aa: CALGHSGANVLTF
cdr3_nt: TGTGCCCTAGGACATTCTGGGGCCAACGTCCTGACTTTC

v_call: TRBV10-3
cdr3_length: 14
clone_size: .
j_call: TRBJ1-2
d_call: .
cdr3_aa: CAISPGQNFYGYTF
cdr3_nt: TGTGCCATCAGTCCCGGCCAAAACTTCTATGGCTACACCTTC

v_call: TRBV29-1
cdr3_length: 13
clone_size: .
j_call: TRBJ1-4
d_call: .
cdr3_aa: CSVAGRTNEKLFF
cdr3_nt: TGCAGCGTTGCAGGGCGGACTAATGAAAAACTGTTTTTT

v_call: TRBV7-8
cdr3_length: 15
clone_size: .
j_call: TRBJ1-1
d_call: TRBD1
cdr3_aa: CASSFPTGKNTEAFF
cdr3_nt: TGTGCCAGCAGCTTCCCGACAGGGAAGAACACTGAAGCTTTCTTT

v_call: TRBV29-1
cdr3_length: 9
clone_size: .
j_call: TRBJ2-3
d_call: .
cdr3_aa: CSVEDTQYF
cdr3_nt: TGCAGCGTTGAAGATACGCAGTATTTT

v_call: TRBV9
cdr3_length: 14
clone_size: .
j_call: TRBJ1-1
d_call: .
cdr3_aa: CASSVDGWGTEAFF
cdr3_nt: TGTGCCAGCAGCGTAGACGGTTGGGGCACTGAAGCTTTCTTT

v_call: TRBV19
cdr3_length: 11
clone_size: .
j_call: TRBJ2-5
d_call: .
cdr3_aa: CATDQGETQYF
cdr3_nt: TGTGCCACCGACCAGGGGGAGACCCAGTACTTC

v_call: TRBV14
cdr3_length: 14
clone_size: .
j_call: TRBJ1-1
d_call: .
cdr3_aa: CASSQEHLFTEAFF
cdr3_nt: TGTGCCAGCAGCCAAGAACACCTATTCACTGAAGCTTTCTTT

v_call: TRBV4-3
cdr3_length: 14
clone_size: .
j_call: TRBJ1-2
d_call: .
cdr3_aa: CASSQDEGVTGYTF
cdr3_nt: TGCGCCAGCAGCCAAGATGAGGGGGTCACTGGCTACACCTTC

v_call: TRBV19
cdr3_length: 13
clone_size: few
j_call: TRBJ1-2
d_call: .
cdr3_aa: CASVNRVNYGYTF
cdr3_nt: TGTGCCAGTGTTAACAGGGTTAACTATGGCTACACCTTC

v_call: TRBV6-1
cdr3_length: 14
clone_size: .
j_call: TRBJ2-7
d_call: .
cdr3_aa: CASSEISETVEQYF
cdr3_nt: TGTGCCAGCAGTGAAATCTCGGAGACGGTCGAGCAGTACTTC

v_call: TRBV7-6
cdr3_length: 14
clone_size: .
j_call: TRBJ2-2
d_call: .
cdr3_aa: CASSLTSLAGELFF
cdr3_nt: TGTGCCAGCAGCTTAACCTCCTTGGCCGGGGAGCTGTTTTTT

v_call: TRBV14
cdr3_length: 18
clone_size: .
j_call: TRBJ2-5
d_call: TRBD1
cdr3_aa: CASSQYLGGTGGLETQYF
cdr3_nt: TGTGCCAGCAGCCAATACCTAGGAGGGACAGGGGGCCTGGAGACCCAGTACTTC